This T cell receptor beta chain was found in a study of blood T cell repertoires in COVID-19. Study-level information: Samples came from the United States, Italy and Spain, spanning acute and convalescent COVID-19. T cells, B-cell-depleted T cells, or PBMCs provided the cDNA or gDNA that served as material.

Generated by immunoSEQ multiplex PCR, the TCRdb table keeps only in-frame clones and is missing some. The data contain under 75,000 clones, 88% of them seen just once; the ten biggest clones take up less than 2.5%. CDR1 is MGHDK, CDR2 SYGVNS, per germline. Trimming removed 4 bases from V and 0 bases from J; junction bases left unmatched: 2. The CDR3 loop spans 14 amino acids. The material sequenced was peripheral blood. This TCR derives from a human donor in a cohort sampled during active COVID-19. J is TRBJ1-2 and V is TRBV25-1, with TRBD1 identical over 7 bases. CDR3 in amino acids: CASSAQGSNYGYTF. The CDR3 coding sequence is TGTGCCAGCAGTGCACAGGGGTCTAACTATGGCTACACCTTC.